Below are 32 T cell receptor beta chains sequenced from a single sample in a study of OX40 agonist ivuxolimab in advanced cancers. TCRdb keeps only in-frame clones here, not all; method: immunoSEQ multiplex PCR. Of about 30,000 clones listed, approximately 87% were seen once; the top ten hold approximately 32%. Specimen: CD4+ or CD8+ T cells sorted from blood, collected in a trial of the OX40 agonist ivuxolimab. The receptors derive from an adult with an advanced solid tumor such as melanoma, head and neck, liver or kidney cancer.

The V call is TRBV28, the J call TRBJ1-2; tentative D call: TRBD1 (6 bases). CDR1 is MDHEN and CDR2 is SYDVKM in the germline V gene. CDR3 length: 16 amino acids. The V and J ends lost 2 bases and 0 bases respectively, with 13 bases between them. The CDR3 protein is CASSLARTGSNYGYTF. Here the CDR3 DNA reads TGTGCCAGCAGTTTAGCCCGAACAGGGTCTAACTATGGCTACACCTTC.

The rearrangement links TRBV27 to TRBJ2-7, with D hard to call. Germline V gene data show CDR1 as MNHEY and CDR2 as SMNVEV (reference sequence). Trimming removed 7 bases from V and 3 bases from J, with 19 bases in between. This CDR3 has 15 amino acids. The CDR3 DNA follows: TGTGCCAGCAAGCAGAGCTCAATCTCTTTCTACGAGCAGTACTTC. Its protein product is CASKQSSISFYEQYF.

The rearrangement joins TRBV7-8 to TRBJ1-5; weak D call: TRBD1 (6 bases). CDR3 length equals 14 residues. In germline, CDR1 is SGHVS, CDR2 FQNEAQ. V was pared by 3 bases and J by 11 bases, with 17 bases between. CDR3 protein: CASSLTGPARAQHF. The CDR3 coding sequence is TGTGCCAGCAGCTTGACAGGCCCTGCGAGGGCCCAGCATTTT.

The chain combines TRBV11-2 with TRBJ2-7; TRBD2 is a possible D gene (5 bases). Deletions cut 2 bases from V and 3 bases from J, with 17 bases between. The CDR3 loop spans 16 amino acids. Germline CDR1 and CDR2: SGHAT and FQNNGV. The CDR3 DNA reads TGTGCCAGCAGCTTAAACGTAGGTGGAGGAGGCTACGAGCAGTACTTC. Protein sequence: CASSLNVGGGGYEQYF.

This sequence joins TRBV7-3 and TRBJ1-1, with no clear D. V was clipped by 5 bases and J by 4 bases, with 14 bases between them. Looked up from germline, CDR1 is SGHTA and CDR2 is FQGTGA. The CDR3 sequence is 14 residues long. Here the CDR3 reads CASSLGYDFTEAFF. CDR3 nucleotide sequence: TGTGCCAGCAGCCTCGGCTACGACTTCACTGAAGCTTTCTTT. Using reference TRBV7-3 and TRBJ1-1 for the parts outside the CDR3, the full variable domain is GAGVSQTPSNKVTEKGKYVELRCDPISGHTALYWYRQSLGQGPEFLIYFQGTGAADDSGLPNDRFFAVRPEGSVSTLKIQRTERGDSAVYLCASSLGYDFTEAFFGQGTRLTVV.

The CDR3 DNA reads as TGTGCCAGCAGTTCTTACTCGAGCAATGAGCAGTTCTTC. This sequence encodes CASSSYSSNEQFF. The V gene is TRBV6-5, the J gene TRBJ2-1, with unresolved D. Germline CDR1 MNHEY, CDR2 SVGAGI. V gave up 4 bases and J gave up 6 bases, with 10 bases separating them. There are 13 residues in the CDR3.

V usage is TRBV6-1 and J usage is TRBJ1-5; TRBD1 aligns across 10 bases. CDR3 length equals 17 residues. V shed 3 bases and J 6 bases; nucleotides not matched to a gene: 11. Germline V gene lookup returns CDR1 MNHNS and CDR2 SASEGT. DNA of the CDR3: TGTGCCAGCAGTGACAGGGTCGGGACAGGGGTTTTTCAGCCCCAGCATTTT. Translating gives CASSDRVGTGVFQPQHF.

CDR3 bases: TGCACCAGCAGCCCAAGGCGGACCTCAAGGGAGACCCAGTACTTC. This encodes CTSSPRRTSRETQYF. This chain joins TRBV1 and TRBJ2-5. TRBV1 constitutes a pseudogene. The CDR3 totals 15 residues.

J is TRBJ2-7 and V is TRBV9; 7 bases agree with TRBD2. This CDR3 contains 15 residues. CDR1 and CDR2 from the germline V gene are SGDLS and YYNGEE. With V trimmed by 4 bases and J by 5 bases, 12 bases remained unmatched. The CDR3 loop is CASSTGGGRPDEQYF. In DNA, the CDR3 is TGTGCCAGCAGCACGGGAGGAGGCAGGCCCGACGAGCAGTACTTC.

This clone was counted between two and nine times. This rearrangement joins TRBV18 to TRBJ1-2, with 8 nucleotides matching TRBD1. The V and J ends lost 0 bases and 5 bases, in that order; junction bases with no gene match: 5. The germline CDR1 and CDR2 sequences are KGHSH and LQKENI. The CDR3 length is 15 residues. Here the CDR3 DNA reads TGTGCCAGCTCACCACCGTTGACAGGGGTTTATGGCTACACCTTC. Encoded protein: CASSPPLTGVYGYTF.

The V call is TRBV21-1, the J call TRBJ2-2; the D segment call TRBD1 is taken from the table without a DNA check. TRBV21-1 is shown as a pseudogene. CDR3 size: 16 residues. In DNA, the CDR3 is TGTGCCAGCAGCTTACCGGGACAGGAGGGCACCGGGGAGCTGTTTTTT. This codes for CASSLPGQEGTGELFF.

CDR3 loop: CASSQVTGASLANYGYTF. The CDR3 bases are TGCGCCAGCAGCCAAGTCACAGGGGCCTCCCTAGCTAACTATGGCTACACCTTC. The chain carries TRBV4-1 and TRBJ1-2; 7 bases are a match to TRBD1. The V segment lost 1 base and the J segment 0 bases; nucleotides outside the gene matches: 11. This CDR3 has 18 amino acids. The germline CDR1 and CDR2 sequences are MGHRA and YSYEKL.

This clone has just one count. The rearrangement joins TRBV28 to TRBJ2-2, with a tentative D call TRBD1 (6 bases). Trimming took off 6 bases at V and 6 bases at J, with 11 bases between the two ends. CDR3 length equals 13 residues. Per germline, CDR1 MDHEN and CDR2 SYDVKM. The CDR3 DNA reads TGTGCCAGCAGCCTAGGGGGTGCCGGGGAGCTGTTTTTT. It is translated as CASSLGGAGELFF. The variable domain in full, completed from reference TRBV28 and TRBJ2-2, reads DVKVTQSSRYLVKRTGEKVFLECVQDMDHENMFWYRQDPGLGLRLIYFSYDVKMKEKGDIPEGYSVSREKKERFSLILESASTNQTSMYLCASSLGGAGELFFGEGSRLTVL.

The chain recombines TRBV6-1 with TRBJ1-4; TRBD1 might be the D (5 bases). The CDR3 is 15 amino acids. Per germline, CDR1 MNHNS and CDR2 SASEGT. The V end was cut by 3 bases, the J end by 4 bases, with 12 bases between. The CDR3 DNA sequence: TGTGCCAGCAGTGAGTCGACAGCAGTTAATGAAAAACTGTTTTTT. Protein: CASSESTAVNEKLFF.

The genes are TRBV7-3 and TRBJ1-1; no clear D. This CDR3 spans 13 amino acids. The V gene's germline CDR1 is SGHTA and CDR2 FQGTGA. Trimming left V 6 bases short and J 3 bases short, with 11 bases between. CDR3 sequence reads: CASSLNPDTEAFF. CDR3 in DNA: TGTGCCAGCAGTCTAAACCCAGACACTGAAGCTTTCTTT.

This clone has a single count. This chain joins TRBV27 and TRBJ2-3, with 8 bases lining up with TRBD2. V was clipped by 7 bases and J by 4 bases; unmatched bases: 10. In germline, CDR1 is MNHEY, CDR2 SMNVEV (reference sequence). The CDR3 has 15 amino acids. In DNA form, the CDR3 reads TGTGCCAGCAATCCTGAGCGGGGGTGGCCAGATACGCAGTATTTT. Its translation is CASNPERGWPDTQYF.

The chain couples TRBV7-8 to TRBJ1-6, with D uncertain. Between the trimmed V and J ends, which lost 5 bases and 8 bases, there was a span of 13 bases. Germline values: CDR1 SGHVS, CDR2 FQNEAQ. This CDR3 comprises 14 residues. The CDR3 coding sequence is TGTGCCAGCAGCACAAGTGCGTCCCATTCACCCCTCCACTTT. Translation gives CASSTSASHSPLHF.

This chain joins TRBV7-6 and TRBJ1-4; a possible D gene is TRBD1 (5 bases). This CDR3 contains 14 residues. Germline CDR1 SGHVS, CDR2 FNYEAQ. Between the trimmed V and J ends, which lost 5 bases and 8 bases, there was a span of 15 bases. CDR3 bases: TGTGCCAGCAGCCCAGGAACAGGAGGGGAAAAACTGTTTTTT. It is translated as CASSPGTGGEKLFF.

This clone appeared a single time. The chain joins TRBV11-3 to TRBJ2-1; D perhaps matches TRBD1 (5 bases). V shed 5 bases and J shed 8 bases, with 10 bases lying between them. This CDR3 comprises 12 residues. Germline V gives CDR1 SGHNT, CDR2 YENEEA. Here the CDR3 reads CASSARGYEQFF. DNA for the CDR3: TGTGCCAGCAGCGCTAGGGGTTATGAGCAGTTCTTC.

The CDR3 loop reads CSAPPRGEGGYTF. In DNA, the CDR3 is TGCAGCGCCCCCCCGAGGGGCGAGGGCGGCTACACCTTC. The chain couples TRBV29-1 to TRBJ1-2; perhaps TRBD1 as D (5 bases). The CDR3 has 13 amino acids. Germline V gene sequence: CDR1 SQVTM, CDR2 ANQGSEA. Trimming removed 7 bases from V and 8 bases from J, with 20 bases in between.

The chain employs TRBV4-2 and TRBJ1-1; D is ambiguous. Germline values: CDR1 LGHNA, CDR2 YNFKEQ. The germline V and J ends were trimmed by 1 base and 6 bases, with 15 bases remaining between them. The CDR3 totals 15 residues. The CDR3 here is CASSQGVRRVAEAFF. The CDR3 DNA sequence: TGTGCCAGCAGCCAAGGAGTTCGGAGGGTCGCTGAAGCTTTCTTT.

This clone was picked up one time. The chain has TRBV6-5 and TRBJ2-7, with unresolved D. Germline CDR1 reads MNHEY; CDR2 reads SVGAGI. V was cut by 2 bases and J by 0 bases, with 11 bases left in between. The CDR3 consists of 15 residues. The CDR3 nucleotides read TGTGCCAGCAGTTACACAAACAGTCTCTCCTACGAGCAGTACTTC. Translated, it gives CASSYTNSLSYEQYF.

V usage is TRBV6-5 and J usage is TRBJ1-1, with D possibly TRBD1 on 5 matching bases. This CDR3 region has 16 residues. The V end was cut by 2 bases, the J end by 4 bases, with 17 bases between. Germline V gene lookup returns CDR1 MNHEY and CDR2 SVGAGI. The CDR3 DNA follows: TGTGCCAGCAGTTACCGGGCACCGGGGGTTGCCACTGAAGCTTTCTTT. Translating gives CASSYRAPGVATEAFF.

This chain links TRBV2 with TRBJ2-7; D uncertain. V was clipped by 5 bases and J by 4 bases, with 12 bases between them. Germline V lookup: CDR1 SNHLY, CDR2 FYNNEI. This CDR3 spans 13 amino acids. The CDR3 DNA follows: TGTGCCAGCAGTCTAAGCGAAGGGTACGAGCAGTACTTC. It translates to CASSLSEGYEQYF.

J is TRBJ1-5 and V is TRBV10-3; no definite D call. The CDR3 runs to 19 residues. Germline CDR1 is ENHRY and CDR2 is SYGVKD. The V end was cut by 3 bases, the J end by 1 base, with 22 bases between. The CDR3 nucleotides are TGTGCCATCAGTGAAACGGGCAGTAGAGGGCCCCAAAGCAATCAGCCCCAGCATTTT. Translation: CAISETGSRGPQSNQPQHF.

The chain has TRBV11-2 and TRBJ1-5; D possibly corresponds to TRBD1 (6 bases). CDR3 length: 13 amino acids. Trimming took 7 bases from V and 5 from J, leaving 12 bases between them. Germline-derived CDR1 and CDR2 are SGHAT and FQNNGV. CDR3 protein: CASTRDNHQPQHF. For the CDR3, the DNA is TGTGCCAGCACCCGGGACAACCATCAGCCCCAGCATTTT.

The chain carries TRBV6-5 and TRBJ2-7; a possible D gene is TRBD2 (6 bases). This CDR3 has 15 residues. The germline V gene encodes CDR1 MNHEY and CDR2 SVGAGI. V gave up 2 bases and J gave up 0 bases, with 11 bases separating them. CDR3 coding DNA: TGTGCCAGCAGTTACGGGGCGGGGAGCTCCTACGAGCAGTACTTC. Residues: CASSYGAGSSYEQYF.

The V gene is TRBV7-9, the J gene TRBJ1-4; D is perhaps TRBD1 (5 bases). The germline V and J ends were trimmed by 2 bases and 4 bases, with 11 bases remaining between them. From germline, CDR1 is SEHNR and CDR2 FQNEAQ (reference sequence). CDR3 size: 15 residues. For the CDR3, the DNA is TGTGCCAGCAGCTTAACTCGGACACTTAATGAAAAACTGTTTTTT. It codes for CASSLTRTLNEKLFF. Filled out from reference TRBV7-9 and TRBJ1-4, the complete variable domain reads DTGVSQNPRHKITKRGQNVTFRCDPISEHNRLYWYRQTLGQGPEFLTYFQNEAQLEKSRLLSDRFSAERPKGSFSTLEIQRTEQGDSAMYLCASSLTRTLNEKLFFGSGTQLSVL.

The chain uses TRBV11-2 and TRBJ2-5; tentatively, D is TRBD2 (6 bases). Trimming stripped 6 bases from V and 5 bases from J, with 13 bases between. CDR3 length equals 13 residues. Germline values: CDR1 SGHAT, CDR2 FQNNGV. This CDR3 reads CASRRTGGETQYF. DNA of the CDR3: TGTGCCAGCAGACGGACTGGAGGGGAGACCCAGTACTTC.

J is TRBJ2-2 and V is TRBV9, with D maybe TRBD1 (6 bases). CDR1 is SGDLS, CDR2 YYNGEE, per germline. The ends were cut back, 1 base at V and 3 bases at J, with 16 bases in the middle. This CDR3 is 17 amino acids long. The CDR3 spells CASSVPQGLIDTGELFF. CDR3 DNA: TGTGCCAGCAGCGTACCACAGGGTCTTATTGACACCGGGGAGCTGTTTTTT.

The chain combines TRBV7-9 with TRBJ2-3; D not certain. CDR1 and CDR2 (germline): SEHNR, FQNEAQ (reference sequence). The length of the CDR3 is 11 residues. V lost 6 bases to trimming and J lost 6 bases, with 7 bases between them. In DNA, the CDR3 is TGTGCCAGCAGAAAAGCGGATACGCAGTATTTT. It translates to CASRKADTQYF. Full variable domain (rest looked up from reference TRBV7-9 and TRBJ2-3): DTGVSQNPRHKITKRGQNVTFRCDPISEHNRLYWYRQTLGQGPEFLTYFQNEAQLEKSRLLSDRFSAERPKGSFSTLEIQRTEQGDSAMYLCASRKADTQYFGPGTRLTVL.

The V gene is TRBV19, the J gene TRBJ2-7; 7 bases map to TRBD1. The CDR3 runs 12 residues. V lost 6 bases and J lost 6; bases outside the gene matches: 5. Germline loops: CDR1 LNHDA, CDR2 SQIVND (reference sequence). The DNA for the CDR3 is TGTGCCAGTAGCATAACAGGGGTCGAGCAGTACTTC. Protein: CASSITGVEQYF.